These 24 T cell receptor beta chains share one sample of origin, sequenced in a study of blood T cell repertoires in COVID-19. Repertoires were generated with immunoSEQ multiplex PCR, while TCRdb's copy carries only in-frame clones and drops some. Among under 170,000 clones, around 87% were seen once, and the ten largest hold about 4.1%. The sequencing input was peripheral blood. The receptor source for this set is a woman aged 60-75 years with active or convalescent COVID-19.

The rearrangement joins TRBV13 to TRBJ2-1; 15 nucleotides align to TRBD2. Germline V lookup: CDR1 PRHDT, CDR2 FYEKMQ (reference sequence). With V trimmed by 4 bases and J by 2 bases, 12 bases remained unmatched. The CDR3 runs 20 residues. This chain's CDR3 is CASSSPGTSGGLGTYNEQFF. Written as DNA, the CDR3 is TGTGCCAGCAGCTCCCCCGGGACTAGCGGGGGGCTGGGAACCTACAATGAGCAGTTCTTC.

The chain has TRBV12-5 and TRBJ1-6, with D unresolved. V gave up 0 bases and J gave up 5 bases, with 14 bases separating them. Germline lookup yields CDR1 LGHNT and CDR2 FRNRAP. The CDR3 has 17 amino acids. The CDR3 DNA follows: TGTGCTAGTGGTTTGGTACTAGGAGGGTTTGATAATTCACCCCTCCACTTT. This sequence encodes CASGLVLGGFDNSPLHF. The whole variable domain, filled in from reference TRBV12-5 and TRBJ1-6, reads DARVTQTPRHKVTEMGQEVTMRCQPILGHNTVFWYRQTMMQGLELLAYFRNRAPLDDSGMPKDRFSAEMPDATLATLKIQPSEPRDSAVYFCASGLVLGGFDNSPLHFGNGTRLTVT.

The J gene is TRBJ1-2, the V gene TRBV18; 8 positions agree with TRBD1. Looked up from germline, CDR1 is KGHSH and CDR2 is LQKENI. There are 16 residues in the CDR3. V lost 6 bases to trimming and J lost 4 bases; unmatched junction nucleotides: 13. The CDR3 coding sequence is TGTGCCAGCTCCCCTACATCCGGACAGGGCGGCTATGGCTACACCTTC. Translated, it gives CASSPTSGQGGYGYTF. Based on the CDR3 plus reference TRBV18 and TRBJ1-2, the full variable domain is NAGVMQNPRHLVRRRGQEARLRCSPMKGHSHVYWYRQLPEEGLKFMVYLQKENIIDESGMPKERFSAEFPKEGPSILRIQQVVRGDSAAYFCASSPTSGQGGYGYTFGSGTRLTVV.

This clone appeared a single time. The chain joins TRBV5-1 to TRBJ1-4; 10 nucleotides match TRBD1. This CDR3 region has 15 residues. V trimming: 4 bases; J trimming: 5 bases; junction bases outside the gene matches: 5. The germline V gene has CDR1 SGHRS and CDR2 YFSETQ. The CDR3 here is CASSGKTGGNEKLFF. The CDR3 DNA follows: TGCGCCAGCAGCGGAAAGACAGGGGGCAATGAAAAACTGTTTTTT.

The V and J genes are TRBV7-9 and TRBJ2-6, with unresolved D. Germline V gives CDR1 SEHNR, CDR2 FQNEAQ (reference sequence). The CDR3 totals 15 residues. V gave up 5 bases and J gave up 0 bases, with 8 bases separating them. For the CDR3, the DNA is TGTGCCAGCAGCCTCAGCGTCTCTGGGGCCAACGTCCTGACTTTC. Encoded protein: CASSLSVSGANVLTF.

V is TRBV6-5 and J is TRBJ2-2, with 10 positions matching TRBD1. The CDR3 loop spans 15 amino acids. The ends lost 6 bases at V and 6 bases at J; junction bases unmatched: 7. Germline V gives CDR1 MNHEY, CDR2 SVGAGI. Here the CDR3 reads CASSPGQGSSGELFF. CDR3 nucleotides: TGTGCCAGCAGCCCGGGACAGGGGTCCTCCGGGGAGCTGTTTTTT.

The V call is TRBV19, the J call TRBJ1-2; weak D call: TRBD1 (6 bases). The ends were cut back, 3 bases at V and 7 bases at J, with 12 bases in the middle. The CDR3 has 13 residues. CDR1 LNHDA and CDR2 SQIVND come from the germline V gene (reference sequence). The CDR3, as DNA: TGTGCCAGTAGTATCACAGGGAGTGGTGGCTACACCTTC. This gives the protein CASSITGSGGYTF.

This clone turned up a few times. V usage is TRBV3-1 (or the pseudogene TRBV3-2) and J usage is TRBJ1-1; D not resolved. The CDR3 has 16 amino acids. The V end lost 0 bases, the J end lost 0 bases, and 11 bases lay between the germline ends. Germline CDR1 and CDR2: LGHDT and YNNKEL (reference sequence). The CDR3, as DNA: TGTGCCAGCAGCCAAGATTGGGCCACATTGAACACTGAAGCTTTCTTT. It yields the protein CASSQDWATLNTEAFF.

This clone has only one observation. V usage is TRBV7-2 and J usage is TRBJ2-4; D not resolved. The CDR3 is made up of 14 amino acids. Trimming removed 1 base at V and 0 bases at J, with 4 bases between. The germline V gene encodes CDR1 SGHTA and CDR2 FQGNSA. CDR3 nucleotide sequence: TGTGCCAGCAGCTTAGTCATAGCCAAAAACATTCAGTACTTC. Residues: CASSLVIAKNIQYF.

The J gene is TRBJ1-1, the V gene TRBV6-1; no clear D gene. With 3 bases removed from V and 6 bases from J, the gap between germline ends came to 11 bases. The germline CDR1 and CDR2 sequences are MNHNS and SASEGT. The CDR3 runs to 13 residues. CDR3 residues: CASSERAVPEAFF. In DNA form, the CDR3 reads TGTGCCAGCAGTGAGAGGGCGGTACCTGAAGCTTTCTTT.

V is TRBV15 and J is TRBJ2-2, with D tentatively TRBD2 (6 bases). V was cut by 5 bases and J by 4 bases, with 14 bases left in between. CDR3 size: 15 residues. From germline, CDR1 is LNHNV and CDR2 YYDKDF (reference sequence). In DNA, the CDR3 is TGTGCCACCAGCCCCGGGCAGGGAGGCACCGGGGAGCTGTTTTTT. It encodes CATSPGQGGTGELFF. The whole variable domain, remainder taken from reference TRBV15 and TRBJ2-2, is DAMVIQNPRYQVTQFGKPVTLSCSQTLNHNVMYWYQQKSSQAPKLLFHYYDKDFNNEADTPDNFQSRRPNTSFCFLDIRSPGLGDTAMYLCATSPGQGGTGELFFGEGSRLTVL.

The chain employs TRBV30 and TRBJ2-1, with D hard to call. Germline V lookup: CDR1 GTSNPN, CDR2 SVGIG (reference sequence). The ends were cut back, 1 base at V and 4 bases at J, with 11 bases in the middle. The CDR3 is 14 residues long. CDR3 DNA: TGTGCCTGGAGTGACGGTCAAAGATACAATGAGCAGTTCTTC. It is translated as CAWSDGQRYNEQFF.

The V and J genes are TRBV7-2 and TRBJ2-1; a weak D match, TRBD2 (6 bases). The CDR3 sequence is 16 residues long. Germline CDR1 and CDR2: SGHTA and FQGNSA. V was clipped by 1 base and J by 4 bases, with 14 bases between them. The chain's CDR3 is CASSLGSSGAYNEQFF. The CDR3 region has the DNA TGTGCCAGCAGCTTAGGGAGTAGCGGAGCTTACAATGAGCAGTTCTTC.

The chain couples TRBV2 to TRBJ2-3; weak D call: TRBD2 (5 bases). Germline V gene data show CDR1 as SNHLY and CDR2 as FYNNEI. V gave up 4 bases and J gave up 1 base, with 9 bases separating them. The CDR3 covers 14 residues. CDR3 amino acids: CASSGWRGTDTQYF. In nucleotides, the CDR3 is TGTGCCAGCAGTGGATGGCGGGGCACAGATACGCAGTATTTT.

V is TRBV15 and J is TRBJ1-3, with 7 bases matching TRBD1. V trimming: 1 base; J trimming: 7 bases; junction bases outside the gene matches: 1. Germline loops: CDR1 LNHNV, CDR2 YYDKDF (reference sequence). The CDR3 is 13 residues long. The CDR3 region is CATSRAQGNTIYF. The CDR3 DNA reads TGTGCCACCAGCAGAGCACAGGGGAACACCATATATTTT.

This clone was counted a few times. The V call is TRBV29-1, the J call TRBJ2-3, with TRBD2 as a possible D gene (5 bases). This CDR3 has 13 amino acids. The germline V and J ends were trimmed by 4 bases and 5 bases, with 13 bases remaining between them. CDR1 and CDR2 from the germline V gene are SQVTM and ANQGSEA. CDR3 sequence reads: CSVGFSRGDTQYF. The CDR3, as DNA: TGCAGCGTTGGTTTCTCCCGGGGAGATACGCAGTATTTT.

The chain employs TRBV20-1 and TRBJ2-3, with 7 bases that match TRBD2. CDR1 DFQATT and CDR2 SNEGSKA come from the germline V gene (reference sequence). Trimming cost V 3 bases and J 5 bases; bases outside gene matches: 8. CDR3 length: 14 amino acids. CDR3 sequence reads: CSASSTGGGDTQYF. The CDR3 DNA follows: TGCAGTGCTAGTTCAACGGGGGGAGGAGATACGCAGTATTTT.

This chain links TRBV7-9 with TRBJ1-1, with D unclear. Germline V gene sequence: CDR1 SEHNR, CDR2 FQNEAQ (reference sequence). Trimming left V 5 bases short and J 2 bases short, with 9 bases between. The CDR3 is 13 residues long. CDR3 residues: CASSAQKNTEAFF. CDR3 sequence (DNA): TGTGCCAGCAGCGCTCAGAAAAACACTGAAGCTTTCTTT.

As concerns this clone: The sample carries other DNA sequences with the same CDR3. The chain couples TRBV9 to TRBJ1-1, with D uncertain. CDR1 SGDLS and CDR2 YYNGEE come from the germline V gene. The ends were cut back, 0 bases at V and 3 bases at J, with 6 bases in the middle. The CDR3 has 13 amino acids. The CDR3 region has the DNA TGTGCCAGCAGCGTAGGCGGGGACACTGAAGCTTTCTTT. This codes for CASSVGGDTEAFF.

This chain connects TRBV10-3 to TRBJ1-6; D is unclear. Germline V gives CDR1 ENHRY, CDR2 SYGVKD. V dropped 6 bases and J dropped 6 bases, with 15 bases sitting between them. This CDR3 contains 15 residues. CDR3 sequence (DNA): TGTGCCATCAGGAACATAACGGGTGGTAATTCACCCCTCCACTTT. Protein: CAIRNITGGNSPLHF.

The CDR3 reads CASSKAGGGYTF. The CDR3 coding sequence is TGTGCCAGTAGTAAGGCAGGGGGTGGCTACACCTTC. V is TRBV19 and J is TRBJ1-2, with 7 bases fitting TRBD1. The CDR3 is 12 amino acids. Germline V gene data show CDR1 as LNHDA and CDR2 as SQIVND (reference sequence). V lost 4 bases to trimming and J lost 7 bases; unmatched junction nucleotides: 3.

V and J are TRBV4-1 and TRBJ2-2; tentatively, D is TRBD2 (7 bases). Germline CDR1 MGHRA, CDR2 YSYEKL. There are 15 residues in the CDR3. Trimming removed 5 bases from V and 5 bases from J, with 15 bases in between. In DNA form, the CDR3 reads TGCGCCAGCAGCAGGGGGGGGAACCCAACCGGGGAGCTGTTTTTT. Protein sequence: CASSRGGNPTGELFF.

This chain uses TRBV2 with TRBJ1-3; D is unresolved. V lost 2 bases to trimming and J lost 0 bases, with 8 bases between them. CDR3 size: 15 residues. Germline loops: CDR1 SNHLY, CDR2 FYNNEI. CDR3 nucleotides: TGTGCCAGCAGTGAACAGGCCCCCTCTGGAAACACCATATATTTT. Translated: CASSEQAPSGNTIYF. The full variable domain, completed using reference TRBV2 and TRBJ1-3, is EPEVTQTPSHQVTQMGQEVILRCVPISNHLYFYWYRQILGQKVEFLVSFYNNEISEKSEIFDDQFSVERPDGSNFTLKIRSTKLEDSAMYFCASSEQAPSGNTIYFGEGSWLTVV.

This CDR3 reads CASSPSRETEAFF. CDR3 DNA: TGTGCCAGCAGCCCATCCAGGGAAACTGAAGCTTTCTTT. The chain combines TRBV7-8 with TRBJ1-1, with D possibly being TRBD1 (5 bases). The CDR3 contains 13 residues. CDR1 SGHVS and CDR2 FQNEAQ come from the germline V gene. V shed 5 bases and J shed 5 bases, with 12 bases lying between them.